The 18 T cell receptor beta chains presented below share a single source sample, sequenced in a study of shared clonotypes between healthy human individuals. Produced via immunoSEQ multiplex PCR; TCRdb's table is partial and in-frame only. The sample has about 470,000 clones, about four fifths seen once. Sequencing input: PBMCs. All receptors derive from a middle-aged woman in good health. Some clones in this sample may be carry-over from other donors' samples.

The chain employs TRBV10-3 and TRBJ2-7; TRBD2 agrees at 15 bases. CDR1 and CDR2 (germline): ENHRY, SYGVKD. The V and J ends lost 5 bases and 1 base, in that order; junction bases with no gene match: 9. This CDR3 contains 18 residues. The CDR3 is CAISTRTSGRALSYEQYF. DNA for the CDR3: TGTGCCATCAGTACTAGGACTAGCGGGAGGGCCTTGTCCTACGAGCAGTACTTC.

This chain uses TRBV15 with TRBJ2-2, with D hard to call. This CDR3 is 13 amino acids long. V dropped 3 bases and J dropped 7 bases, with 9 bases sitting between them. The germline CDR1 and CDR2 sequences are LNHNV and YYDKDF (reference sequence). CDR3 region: CATSSFLFGELFF. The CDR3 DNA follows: TGTGCCACCAGCAGTTTCCTCTTCGGGGAGCTGTTTTTT.

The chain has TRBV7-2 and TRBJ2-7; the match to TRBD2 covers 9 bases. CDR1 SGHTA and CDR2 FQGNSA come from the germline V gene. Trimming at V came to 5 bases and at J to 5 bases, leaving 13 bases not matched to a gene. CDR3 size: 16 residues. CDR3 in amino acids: CASSPRAGTSYHEQYF. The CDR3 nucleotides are TGTGCCAGCAGCCCTAGAGCCGGGACTAGCTACCACGAGCAGTACTTC.

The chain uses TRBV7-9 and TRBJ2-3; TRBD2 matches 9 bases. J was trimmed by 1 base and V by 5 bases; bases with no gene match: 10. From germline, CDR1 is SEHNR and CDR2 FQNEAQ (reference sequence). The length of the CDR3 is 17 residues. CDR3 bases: TGTGCCAGCAGCCCACCCGAGCGGGAGGTCGGCACAGATACGCAGTATTTT. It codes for CASSPPEREVGTDTQYF.

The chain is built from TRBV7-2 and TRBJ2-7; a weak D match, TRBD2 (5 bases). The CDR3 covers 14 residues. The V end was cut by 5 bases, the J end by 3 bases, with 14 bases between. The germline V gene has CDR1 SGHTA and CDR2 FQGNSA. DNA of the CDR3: TGTGCCAGCAGCAAAACGGGGTTTCTCTACGAGCAGTACTTC. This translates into CASSKTGFLYEQYF.

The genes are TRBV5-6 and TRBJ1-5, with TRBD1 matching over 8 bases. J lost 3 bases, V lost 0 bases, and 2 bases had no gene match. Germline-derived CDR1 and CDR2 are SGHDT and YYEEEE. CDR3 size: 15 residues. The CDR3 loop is CASSLAGGINQPQHF. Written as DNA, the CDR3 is TGTGCCAGCAGCTTGGCAGGGGGCATCAATCAGCCCCAGCATTTT.

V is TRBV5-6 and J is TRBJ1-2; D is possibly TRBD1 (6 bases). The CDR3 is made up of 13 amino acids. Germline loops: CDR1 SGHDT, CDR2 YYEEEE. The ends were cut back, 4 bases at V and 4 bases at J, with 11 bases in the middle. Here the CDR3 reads CASSPGQLYGYTF. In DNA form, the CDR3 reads TGTGCCAGCAGCCCGGGACAACTCTATGGCTACACCTTC.

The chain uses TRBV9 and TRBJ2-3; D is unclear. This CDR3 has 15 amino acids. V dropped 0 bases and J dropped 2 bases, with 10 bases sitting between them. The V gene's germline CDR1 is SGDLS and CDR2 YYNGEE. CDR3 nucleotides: TGTGCCAGCAGCGTAGACTTAGGAGACACAGATACGCAGTATTTT. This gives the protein CASSVDLGDTDTQYF.

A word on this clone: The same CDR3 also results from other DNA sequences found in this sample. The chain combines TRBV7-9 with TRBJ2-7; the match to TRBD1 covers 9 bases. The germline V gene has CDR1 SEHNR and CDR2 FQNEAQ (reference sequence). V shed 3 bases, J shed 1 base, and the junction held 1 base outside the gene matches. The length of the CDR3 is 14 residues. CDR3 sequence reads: CASSLTGGSYEQYF. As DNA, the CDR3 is TGTGCCAGCAGCTTGACAGGGGGTTCCTACGAGCAGTACTTC.

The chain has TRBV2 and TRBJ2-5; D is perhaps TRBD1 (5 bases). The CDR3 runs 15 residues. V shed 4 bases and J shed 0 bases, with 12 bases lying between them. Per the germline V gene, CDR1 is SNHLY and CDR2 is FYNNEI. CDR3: CASSGTRSYQETQYF. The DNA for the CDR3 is TGTGCCAGCAGTGGGACAAGGTCTTACCAAGAGACCCAGTACTTC. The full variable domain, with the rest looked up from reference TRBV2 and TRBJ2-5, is EPEVTQTPSHQVTQMGQEVILRCVPISNHLYFYWYRQILGQKVEFLVSFYNNEISEKSEIFDDQFSVERPDGSNFTLKIRSTKLEDSAMYFCASSGTRSYQETQYFGPGTRLLVL.

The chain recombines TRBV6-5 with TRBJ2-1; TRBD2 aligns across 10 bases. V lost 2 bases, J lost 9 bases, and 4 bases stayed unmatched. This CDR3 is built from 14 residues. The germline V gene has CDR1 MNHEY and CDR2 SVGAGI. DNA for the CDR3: TGTGCCAGCAGTTACAAGCGGGAGGGCCTTGAGCAGTTCTTC. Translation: CASSYKREGLEQFF.

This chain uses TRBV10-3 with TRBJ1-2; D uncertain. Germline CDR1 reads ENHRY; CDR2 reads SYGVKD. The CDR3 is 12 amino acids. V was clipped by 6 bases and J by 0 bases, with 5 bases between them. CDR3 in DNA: TGTGCCATCAGGGTCGCTAACTATGGCTACACCTTC. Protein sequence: CAIRVANYGYTF.

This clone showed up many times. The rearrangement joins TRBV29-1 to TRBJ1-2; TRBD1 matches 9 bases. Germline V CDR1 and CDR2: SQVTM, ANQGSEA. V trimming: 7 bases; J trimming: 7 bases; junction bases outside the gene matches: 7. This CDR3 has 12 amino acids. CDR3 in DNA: TGCAGCGCTCCACAGGGGGCGTCTGGCTACACCTTC. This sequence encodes CSAPQGASGYTF.

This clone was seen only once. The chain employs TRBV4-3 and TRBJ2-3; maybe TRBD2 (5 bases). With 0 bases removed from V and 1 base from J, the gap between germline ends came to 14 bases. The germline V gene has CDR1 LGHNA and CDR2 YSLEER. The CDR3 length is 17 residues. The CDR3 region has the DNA TGCGCCAGCAGCCAAGATCGGACGGGGTGGGGCACAGATACGCAGTATTTT. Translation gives CASSQDRTGWGTDTQYF.

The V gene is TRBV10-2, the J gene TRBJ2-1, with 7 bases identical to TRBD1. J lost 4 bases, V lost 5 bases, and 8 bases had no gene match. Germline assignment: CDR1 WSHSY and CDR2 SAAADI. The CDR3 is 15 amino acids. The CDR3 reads CASSTIGGSYNEQFF. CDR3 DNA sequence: TGCGCCAGCAGTACAATAGGGGGCTCTTACAATGAGCAGTTCTTC.

The CDR3 spells CASSQPSQKRELFF. As DNA, the CDR3 is TGCGCCAGCAGCCAACCTTCACAAAAGCGGGAGCTGTTTTTT. The chain has TRBV4-1 and TRBJ2-2; D uncertain. Per the germline V gene, CDR1 is MGHRA and CDR2 is YSYEKL. CDR3 size: 14 residues. V was shortened by 2 bases and J by 9 bases, with 13 bases between the two germline ends.

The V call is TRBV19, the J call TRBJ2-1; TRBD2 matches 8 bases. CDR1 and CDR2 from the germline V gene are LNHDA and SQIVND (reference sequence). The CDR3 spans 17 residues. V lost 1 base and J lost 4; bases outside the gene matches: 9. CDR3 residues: CASSIGGGTSLYNEQFF. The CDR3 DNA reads TGTGCCAGTAGTATAGGGGGGGGGACTAGTCTATACAATGAGCAGTTCTTC.

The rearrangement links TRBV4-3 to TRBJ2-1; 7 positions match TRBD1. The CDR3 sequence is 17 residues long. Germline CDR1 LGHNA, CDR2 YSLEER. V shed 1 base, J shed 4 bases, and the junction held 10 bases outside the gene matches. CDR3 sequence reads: CASSQGGGDRPYNEQFF. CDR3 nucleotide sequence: TGCGCCAGCAGCCAAGGAGGTGGGGACAGACCTTACAATGAGCAGTTCTTC.